Listed below are T cell receptor beta chains from one sample, sequenced in a study of Graves' ophthalmopathy and Graves' hyperthyroidism. TCRdb processed the multiplex PCR reads anew with MiXCR; each CDR3 protein has one entry. Seen here are 300,000 to 400,000 distinct CDR3 sequences, roughly a sixth observed once, and the top ten hold roughly 12%. Sequencing used peripheral blood. Source of these receptors: an adult man with Graves' ophthalmopathy. Both conserved end residues are part of each CDR3. The order of the fields is CDR3 length, D gene, J gene, V gene, clone size, CDR3 DNA, CDR3 protein. D genes are given only for firm matches. Not every row has a clone size; where given, it reads once, few, many or a size class.

length: 15; D: TRBD2; J: TRBJ2-7; V: TRBV11-1; size: many; DNA: TGTGCCAGCAGCTTCTTGGGTCTAGCGGGTAACGAGCAGTACTTC; CDR3: CASSFLGLAGNEQYF
length: 15; D: TRBD1; J: TRBJ2-2; V: TRBV7-2; size: many; DNA: TGTGCCAGCAGCTCCCGACAGGGCGGCACCGGGGAGCTGCTTTTT; CDR3: CASSSRQGGTGELLF
length: 15; D: -; J: TRBJ1-1; V: TRBV6-4; size: many; DNA: TGTGCCAGCAAGTCCGAGGGTACCGCTGCTGGTGAAGCTTTCTTT; CDR3: CASKSEGTAAGEAFF
length: 16; D: TRBD1; J: TRBJ1-5; V: TRBV4-2; size: many; DNA: TGTGCCAGCAGCCAAGCTCCGGGACAGGGGGAACGGCCCCAGCATTTT; CDR3: CASSQAPGQGERPQHF
length: 15; D: TRBD1; J: TRBJ2-2; V: TRBV5-1; size: -; DNA: TGCGCCAGCAGAACCGGGACAGTGAACACCGGGGAGCTGTTTTTT; CDR3: CASRTGTVNTGELFF
length: 16; D: -; J: TRBJ1-1; V: TRBV6-5; size: many; DNA: TGTGCCAGCAGTTACTCGATAGGGGAAGGGTCCACTGAAGCTTTCTTT; CDR3: CASSYSIGEGSTEAFF
length: 13; D: -; J: TRBJ2-5; V: TRBV20-1; size: many; DNA: TGCAGTGCTGACCCAGGGAATCAAGAGACCCAGTACTTC; CDR3: CSADPGNQETQYF
length: 14; D: -; J: TRBJ1-1; V: TRBV20-1; size: many; DNA: TGCAGTGCTAGAGATCTAAATTACAGACGGGAAGCTTTCTTT; CDR3: CSARDLNYRREAFF
length: 17; D: TRBD1; J: TRBJ1-3; V: TRBV6-5; size: once; DNA: TGTGCCAGCAGTTACTCAAGGACAGGCTACTCTGGAAACACCATATATTTT; CDR3: CASSYSRTGYSGNTIYF
length: 17; D: TRBD2; J: TRBJ2-3; V: TRBV20-1; size: many; DNA: TGCAGTGCTAGTTATATAGCGGGTTCCCCCTTCACAGATACGCAGTATTTT; CDR3: CSASYIAGSPFTDTQYF
length: 17; D: TRBD1; J: TRBJ1-2; V: TRBV11-1; size: few; DNA: TGTGCCAGCAGCCGTGAACAAGGGACAGGGGATTATTATGGCTACACCTTC; CDR3: CASSREQGTGDYYGYTF
length: 16; D: TRBD2; J: TRBJ2-5; V: TRBV6-5; size: many; DNA: TGTGCCAGCAGTTACTCGGCCACTAGCGTTAGGGAGACCCAGTACTTC; CDR3: CASSYSATSVRETQYF
length: 14; D: -; J: TRBJ2-7; V: TRBV28; size: many; DNA: TGTGCCAGCAGTTTATCTCAACAGGACCGCGAGCAGTACTTC; CDR3: CASSLSQQDREQYF
length: 13; D: -; J: TRBJ1-6; V: TRBV6-2/TRBV6-3; size: many; DNA: TGTGCCAGCAGCTCCCAGGGGAATTCACCCCTCCACTTT; CDR3: CASSSQGNSPLHF
length: 14; D: TRBD1; J: TRBJ2-5; V: TRBV29-1; size: many; DNA: TGCAGCGCCCCGGTACTTGGGACAGAAGAGACCCAGTACTTC; CDR3: CSAPVLGTEETQYF
length: 12; D: -; J: TRBJ2-7; V: TRBV20-1; size: many; DNA: TGCAGTGCGACAGGTATCTCCTACGAGCAGTACTTC; CDR3: CSATGISYEQYF
length: 16; D: TRBD1; J: TRBJ2-5; V: TRBV15; size: many; DNA: TGTGCCACCAGCAGAGACAGGGGGCGGGTTAGAGAGACCCAGTACTTC; CDR3: CATSRDRGRVRETQYF
length: 16; D: -; J: TRBJ1-5; V: TRBV28; size: many; DNA: TGTGCCAGCAGTTTGTTGGCAGGGGTCAGCAATCAGCCCCAGCATTTT; CDR3: CASSLLAGVSNQPQHF
length: 15; D: -; J: TRBJ1-6; V: TRBV30; size: -; DNA: TGTGCCTGGACGATTAAGCTGGAGAATAATTCACCCCTCCACTTT; CDR3: CAWTIKLENNSPLHF
length: 14; D: -; J: TRBJ1-2; V: TRBV11-2; size: many; DNA: TGTGCCAGCAGCTTAGATCGGGGAATCTATGGCTACACCTTC; CDR3: CASSLDRGIYGYTF
length: 12; D: -; J: TRBJ2-7; V: TRBV7-9; size: many; DNA: TGTGCCAGCAGCCCAGGGCGTAACGAGCAGTACTTC; CDR3: CASSPGRNEQYF
length: 17; D: -; J: TRBJ2-5; V: TRBV6-1; size: -; DNA: TGTGCCAGCAGAAGAGGACTGGGGAACCCCTTCCAAGAGACCCTGTACTTC; CDR3: CASRRGLGNPFQETLYF